This T cell receptor (beta chain) originates from a study of CXCR3-negative and CXCR3-positive naive CD8 T cells. Findings and limits, study-wide: The TRBV-TRBJ usage of naive CXCR3-negative and CXCR3-positive cells was similar, but that of memory cells differed.

Researchers prepared the TRB cDNA libraries using 5' RACE with UMI labels. TCRdb derives one entry per CDR3 protein from the 5' RACE reads, leaving out DNA. The specimen's table records about 9,600 distinct CDR3 sequences. In the case of this clonotype: The antigen remains undetermined.

CD45RO-CCR7+CD27+CD95- characterized naive CD8+ T cells. The sequence was obtained from a human donor in good health. Some clones in this sample may be carry-over from other donors' samples. The sample was naive CXCR3- CD8+ T cells from blood. The sample's subset: CD45RO-CCR7+CD27+CD95- naive CD8+ T cells lacking CXCR3 (TNR3-).

The CDR3 loop is CASSPLGGTNYEQYF. The chain uses TRBV5-6 and TRBJ2-7; TCRdb gives TRBD2 as the D gene, but with no DNA this cannot be confirmed. Germline V gene sequence: CDR1 SGHDT, CDR2 YYEEEE. The CDR3 consists of 15 residues. The variable domain in full, with the rest retrieved from reference TRBV5-6 and TRBJ2-7, is DAGVTQSPTHLIKTRGQQVTLRCSPKSGHDTVSWYQQALGQGPQFIFQYYEEEERQRGNFPDRFSGHQFPNYSSELNVNALLLGDSALYLCASSPLGGTNYEQYFGPGTRLTVT.